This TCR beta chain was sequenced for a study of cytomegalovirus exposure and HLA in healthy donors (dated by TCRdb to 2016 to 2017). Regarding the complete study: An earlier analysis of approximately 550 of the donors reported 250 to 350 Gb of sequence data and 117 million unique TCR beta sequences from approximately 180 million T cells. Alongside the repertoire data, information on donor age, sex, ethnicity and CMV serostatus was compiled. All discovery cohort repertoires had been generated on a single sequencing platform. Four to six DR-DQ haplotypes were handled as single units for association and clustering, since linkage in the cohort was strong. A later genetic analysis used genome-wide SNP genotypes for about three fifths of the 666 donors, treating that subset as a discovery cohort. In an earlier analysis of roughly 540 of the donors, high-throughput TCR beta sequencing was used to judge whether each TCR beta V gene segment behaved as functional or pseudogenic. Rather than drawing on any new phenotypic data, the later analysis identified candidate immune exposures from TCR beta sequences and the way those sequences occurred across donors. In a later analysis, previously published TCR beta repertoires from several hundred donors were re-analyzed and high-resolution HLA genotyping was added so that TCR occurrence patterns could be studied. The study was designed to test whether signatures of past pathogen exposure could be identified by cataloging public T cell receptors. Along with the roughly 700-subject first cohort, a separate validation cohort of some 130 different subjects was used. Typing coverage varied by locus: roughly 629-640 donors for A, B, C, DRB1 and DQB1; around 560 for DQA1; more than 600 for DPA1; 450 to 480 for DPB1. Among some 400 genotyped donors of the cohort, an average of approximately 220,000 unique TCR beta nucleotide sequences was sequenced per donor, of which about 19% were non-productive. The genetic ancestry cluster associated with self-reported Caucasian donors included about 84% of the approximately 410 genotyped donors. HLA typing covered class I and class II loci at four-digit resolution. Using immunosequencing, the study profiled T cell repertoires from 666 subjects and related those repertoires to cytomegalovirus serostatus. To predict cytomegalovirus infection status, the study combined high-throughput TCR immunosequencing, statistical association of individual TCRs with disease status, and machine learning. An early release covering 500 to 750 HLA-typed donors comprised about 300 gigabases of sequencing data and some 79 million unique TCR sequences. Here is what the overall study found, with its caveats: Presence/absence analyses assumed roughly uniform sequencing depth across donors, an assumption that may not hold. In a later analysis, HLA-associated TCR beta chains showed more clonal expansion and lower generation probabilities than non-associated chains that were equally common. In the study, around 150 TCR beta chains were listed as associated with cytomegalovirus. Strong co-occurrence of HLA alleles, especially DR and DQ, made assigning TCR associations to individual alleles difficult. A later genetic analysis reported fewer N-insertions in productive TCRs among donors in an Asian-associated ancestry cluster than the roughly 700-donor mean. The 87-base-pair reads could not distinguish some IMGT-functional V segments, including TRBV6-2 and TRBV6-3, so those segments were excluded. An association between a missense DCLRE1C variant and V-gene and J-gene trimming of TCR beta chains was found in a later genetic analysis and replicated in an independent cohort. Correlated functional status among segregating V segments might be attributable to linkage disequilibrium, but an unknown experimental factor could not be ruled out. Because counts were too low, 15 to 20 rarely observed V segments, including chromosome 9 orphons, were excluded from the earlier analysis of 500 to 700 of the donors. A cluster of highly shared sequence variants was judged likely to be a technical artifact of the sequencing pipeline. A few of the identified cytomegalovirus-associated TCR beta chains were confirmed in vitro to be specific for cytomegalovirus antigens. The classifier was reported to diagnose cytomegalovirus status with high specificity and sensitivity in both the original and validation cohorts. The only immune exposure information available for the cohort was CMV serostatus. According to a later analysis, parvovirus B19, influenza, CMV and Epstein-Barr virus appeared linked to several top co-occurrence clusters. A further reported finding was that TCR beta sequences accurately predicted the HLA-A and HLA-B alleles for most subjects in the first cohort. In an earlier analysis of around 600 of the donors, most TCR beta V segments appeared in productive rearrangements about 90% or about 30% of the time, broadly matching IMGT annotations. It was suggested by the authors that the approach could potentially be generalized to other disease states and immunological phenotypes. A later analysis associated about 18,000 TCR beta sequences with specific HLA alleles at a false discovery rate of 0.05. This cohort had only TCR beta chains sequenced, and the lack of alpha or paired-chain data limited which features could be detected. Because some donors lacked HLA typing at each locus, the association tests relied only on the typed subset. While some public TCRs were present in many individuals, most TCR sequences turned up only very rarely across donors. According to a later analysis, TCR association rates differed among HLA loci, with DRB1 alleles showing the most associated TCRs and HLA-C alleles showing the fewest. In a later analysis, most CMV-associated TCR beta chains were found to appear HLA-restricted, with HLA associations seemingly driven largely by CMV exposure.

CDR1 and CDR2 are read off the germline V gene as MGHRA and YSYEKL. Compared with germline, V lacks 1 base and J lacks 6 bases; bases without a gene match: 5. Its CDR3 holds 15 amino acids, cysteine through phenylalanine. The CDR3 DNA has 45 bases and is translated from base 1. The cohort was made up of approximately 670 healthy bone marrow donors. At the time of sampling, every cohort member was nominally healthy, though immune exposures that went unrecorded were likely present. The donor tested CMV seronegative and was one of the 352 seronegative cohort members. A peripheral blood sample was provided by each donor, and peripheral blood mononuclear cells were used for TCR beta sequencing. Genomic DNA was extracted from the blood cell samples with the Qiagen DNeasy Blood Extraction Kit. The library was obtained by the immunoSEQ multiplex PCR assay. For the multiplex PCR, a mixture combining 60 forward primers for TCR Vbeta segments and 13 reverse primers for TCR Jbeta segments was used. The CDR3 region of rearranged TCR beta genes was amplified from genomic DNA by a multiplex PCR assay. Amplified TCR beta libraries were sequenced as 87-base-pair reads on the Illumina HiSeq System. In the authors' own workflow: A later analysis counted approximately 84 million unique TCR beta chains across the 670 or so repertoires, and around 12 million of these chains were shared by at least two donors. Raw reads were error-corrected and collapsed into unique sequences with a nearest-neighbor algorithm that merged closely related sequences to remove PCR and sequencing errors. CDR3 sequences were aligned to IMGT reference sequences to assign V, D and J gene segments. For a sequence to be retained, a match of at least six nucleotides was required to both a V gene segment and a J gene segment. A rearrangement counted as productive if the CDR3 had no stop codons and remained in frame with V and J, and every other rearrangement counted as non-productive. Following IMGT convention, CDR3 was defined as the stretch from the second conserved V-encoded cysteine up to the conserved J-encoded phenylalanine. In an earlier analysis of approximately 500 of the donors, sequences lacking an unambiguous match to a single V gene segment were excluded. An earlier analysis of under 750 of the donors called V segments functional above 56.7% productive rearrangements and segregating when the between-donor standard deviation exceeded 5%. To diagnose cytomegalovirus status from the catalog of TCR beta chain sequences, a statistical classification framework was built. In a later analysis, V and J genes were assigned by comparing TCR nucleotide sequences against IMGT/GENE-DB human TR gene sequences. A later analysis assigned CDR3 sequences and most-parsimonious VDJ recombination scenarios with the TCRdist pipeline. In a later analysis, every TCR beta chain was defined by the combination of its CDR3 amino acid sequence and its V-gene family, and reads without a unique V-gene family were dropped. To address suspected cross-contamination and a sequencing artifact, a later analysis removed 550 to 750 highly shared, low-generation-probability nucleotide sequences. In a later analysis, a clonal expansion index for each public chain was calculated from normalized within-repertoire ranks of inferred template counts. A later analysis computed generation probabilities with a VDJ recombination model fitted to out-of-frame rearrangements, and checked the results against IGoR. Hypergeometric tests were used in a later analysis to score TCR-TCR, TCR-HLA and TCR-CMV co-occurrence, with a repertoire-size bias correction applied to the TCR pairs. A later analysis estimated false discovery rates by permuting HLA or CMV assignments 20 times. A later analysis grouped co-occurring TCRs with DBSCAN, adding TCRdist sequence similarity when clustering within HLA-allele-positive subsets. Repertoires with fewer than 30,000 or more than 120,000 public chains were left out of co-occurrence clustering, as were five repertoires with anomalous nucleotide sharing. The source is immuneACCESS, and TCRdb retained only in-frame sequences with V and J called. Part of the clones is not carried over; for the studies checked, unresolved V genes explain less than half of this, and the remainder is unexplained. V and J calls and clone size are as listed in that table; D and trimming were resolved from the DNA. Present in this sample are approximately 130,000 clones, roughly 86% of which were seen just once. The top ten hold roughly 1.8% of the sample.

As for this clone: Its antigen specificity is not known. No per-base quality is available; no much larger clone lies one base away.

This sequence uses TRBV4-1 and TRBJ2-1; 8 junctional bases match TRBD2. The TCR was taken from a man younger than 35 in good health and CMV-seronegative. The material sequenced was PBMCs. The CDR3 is CASSQVSGAINEQFF. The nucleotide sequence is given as TGCGCCAGCAGCCAAGTTAGCGGGGCGATCAATGAGCAGTTCTTC.